The TCR beta chain described here comes from a study of metastatic and nonmetastatic thyroid tumors. Overall study: The authors compared repertoires across blood and tumor or nodule tissue from malignant and benign thyroid patients.

Each patient went into thyroid surgery without having received any treatment. In the original processing: Clinicopathological groups differed in CDR3, with these differences serving to build a distant-metastasis classifier for papillary thyroid cancer. TCRdb reanalyzed the PCR reads with MiXCR. Clone size and V and J calls follow TCRdb, not the original study. The sample shows more than 50,000 clones, 20% to 25% of them seen only once. CDR1 is SGDLS, CDR2 YYNGEE, per germline. V lost 0 bases, J lost 2 bases, and 9 bases lay in between. The CDR3 has 14 amino acids. This clone was recorded at least ten times. Antigen specificity is unknown. Study findings and constraints: Within blood and tumor, benign nodules reportedly had significantly lower TCR beta diversity than malignant thyroid tumors did.

This sequence joins TRBV9 and TRBJ2-7, with D hard to call. The clonotype originates from a female donor with papillary thyroid cancer or a benign thyroid nodule (not recorded which). Some clones in this sample may be carry-over from other donors' samples. Material for sequencing was blood. The CDR3 loop is CASSVAAQTYEQYF. CDR3 bases: TGTGCCAGCAGCGTAGCTGCCCAGACCTACGAGCAGTACTTC.